This passage covers 12 T cell receptor beta chains from one sample sequenced in a study of blood T cell repertoires in COVID-19. Only in-frame clones appear in the TCRdb table, and some are missing; sequencing was by immunoSEQ multiplex PCR. The sample holds some 120,000 clones, roughly four fifths seen once. Sequencing was done on a sample of peripheral blood. All receptors derive from a human donor in a cohort sampled during active COVID-19.

The chain joins TRBV28 to TRBJ2-5, with D possibly TRBD1 on 5 matching bases. Looked up from germline, CDR1 is MDHEN and CDR2 is SYDVKM. This CDR3 region has 16 residues. V was pared by 4 bases and J by 1 base, with 16 bases between. DNA of the CDR3: TGTGCCAGCAGTTACCCTCTTGGGGCGACCCAAGAGACCCAGTACTTC. It codes for CASSYPLGATQETQYF. The full variable domain, completed using reference TRBV28 and TRBJ2-5, is DVKVTQSSRYLVKRTGEKVFLECVQDMDHENMFWYRQDPGLGLRLIYFSYDVKMKEKGDIPEGYSVSREKKERFSLILESASTNQTSMYLCASSYPLGATQETQYFGPGTRLLVL.

V and J are TRBV28 and TRBJ2-7; 9 positions match TRBD1. The CDR3 is made up of 18 amino acids. With 5 bases clipped from V and 3 bases from J, the junction kept 17 bases outside the gene matches. Germline loops: CDR1 MDHEN, CDR2 SYDVKM. The CDR3 region has the DNA TGTGCCAGCAGTAGGCCCCCCGGGACAGGGCTTTTCGACTACGAGCAGTACTTC. It encodes CASSRPPGTGLFDYEQYF.

V gene TRBV9 combines with J gene TRBJ2-5, with TRBD2 matching 11 bases. The V gene's germline CDR1 is SGDLS and CDR2 YYNGEE. V was clipped by 3 bases and J by 5 bases; unmatched bases: 3. CDR3 size: 14 residues. CDR3 loop: CASSGSGGAETQYF. In DNA, the CDR3 is TGTGCCAGCAGCGGTAGCGGGGGGGCGGAGACCCAGTACTTC.

This clone was seen more than once but under ten times. This rearrangement joins TRBV10-1 to TRBJ1-1, with D possibly matching TRBD1 (6 bases). The CDR3 has 13 residues. Germline V gene lookup returns CDR1 WNHNN and CDR2 SYGVQD (reference sequence). V shed 4 bases and J shed 5 bases, with 11 bases lying between them. The CDR3 nucleotides read TGCGCCAGCAGTGTTGACAGGACGACTGAAGCTTTCTTT. Its translation is CASSVDRTTEAFF.

The chain couples TRBV27 to TRBJ1-1, with TRBD1 as a possible D gene (5 bases). Trimming removed 4 bases at V and 1 base at J, with 13 bases between. The germline V gene encodes CDR1 MNHEY and CDR2 SMNVEV (reference sequence). There are 15 residues in the CDR3. The CDR3 here is CASSSTGHKNTEAFF. The CDR3 nucleotides read TGTGCCAGCAGTTCCACCGGACACAAGAACACTGAAGCTTTCTTT.

This clone has only a few counts. The chain links TRBV4-1 to TRBJ1-1; 11 bases line up with TRBD1. The CDR3 extends over 17 amino acids. Losses at the gene ends were 4 bases for V and 0 bases for J; bases not matched to a gene: 7. Germline CDR1 MGHRA, CDR2 YSYEKL. CDR3 amino acids: CASSLAGTGGMNTEAFF. The CDR3 DNA follows: TGCGCCAGCAGCCTAGCTGGGACAGGGGGGATGAACACTGAAGCTTTCTTT.

This clone was counted a few times. Here the CDR3 reads CASTPGTGAYGYTF. The CDR3 coding sequence is TGTGCCAGCACCCCCGGGACAGGAGCGTATGGCTACACCTTC. This chain links TRBV6-5 with TRBJ1-2; the match to TRBD1 covers 8 bases. The CDR3 has 14 residues. Germline values: CDR1 MNHEY, CDR2 SVGAGI. J was trimmed by 5 bases and V by 7 bases; bases with no gene match: 9.

The chain combines TRBV3-1 (or the pseudogene TRBV3-2) with TRBJ1-1, with D possibly matching TRBD1 (5 bases). CDR1 is LGHDT, CDR2 YNNKEL, per germline (reference sequence). CDR3 length: 13 amino acids. Trimming stripped 4 bases from V and 4 bases from J, with 10 bases between. DNA for the CDR3: TGTGCCAGCAGCCTCGGGGGGGGCACTGAAGCTTTCTTT. Encoded protein: CASSLGGGTEAFF.

The genes are TRBV21-1 and TRBJ1-1. TRBV21-1 represents a pseudogene. This CDR3 has 16 residues. CDR3 in DNA: TGTGCCAGCAGTCTTGGAGGATTGTCAATGAACACTGAAGCTTTCTTT. It specifies CASSLGGLSMNTEAFF.

The rearrangement uses TRBV28 and TRBJ2-7; 8 positions agree with TRBD2. The V segment lost 0 bases and the J segment 3 bases; nucleotides outside the gene matches: 4. This CDR3 contains 15 residues. Germline-derived CDR1 and CDR2 are MDHEN and SYDVKM. The CDR3 DNA is TGTGCCAGCAGTTTATGGACTAGCGAGGACTACGAGCAGTACTTC. Its protein product is CASSLWTSEDYEQYF.

This clone was observed a handful of times. The chain carries TRBV4-2 and TRBJ1-1, with D unclear. Trimming took off 4 bases at V and 6 bases at J, with 15 bases between the two ends. The germline V gene has CDR1 LGHNA and CDR2 YNFKEQ. The CDR3 extends over 14 amino acids. The CDR3 bases are TGTGCCAGCAGCCGGCTACGGGTTAGCGCTGAAGCTTTCTTT. It is translated as CASSRLRVSAEAFF.

This clone was seen a few times. V is TRBV2 and J is TRBJ1-5; D remains ambiguous. V lost 7 bases to trimming and J lost 7 bases, with 17 bases between them. Per germline, CDR1 SNHLY and CDR2 FYNNEI. This CDR3 is built from 14 residues. CDR3 loop: CASKTGSGVQPQHF. CDR3 in DNA: TGTGCCAGCAAAACGGGGAGTGGCGTGCAGCCCCAGCATTTT.